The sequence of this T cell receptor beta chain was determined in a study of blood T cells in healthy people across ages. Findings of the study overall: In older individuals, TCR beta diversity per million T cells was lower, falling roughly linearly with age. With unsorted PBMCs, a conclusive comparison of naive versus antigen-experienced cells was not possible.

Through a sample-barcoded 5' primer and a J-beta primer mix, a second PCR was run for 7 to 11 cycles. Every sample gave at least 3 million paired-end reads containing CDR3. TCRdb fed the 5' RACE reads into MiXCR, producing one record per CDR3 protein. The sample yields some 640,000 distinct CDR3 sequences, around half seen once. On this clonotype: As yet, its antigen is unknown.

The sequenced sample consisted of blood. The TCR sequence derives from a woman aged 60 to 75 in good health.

CDR3 in amino acids: CASSPLRPSTDTQYF. In nucleotides, the CDR3 is TGTGCCAGCTCACCCCTACGTCCAAGCACAGATACGCAGTATTTT. The chain employs TRBV18 and TRBJ2-3; D unclear. The CDR3 consists of 15 residues. In germline, CDR1 is KGHSH, CDR2 LQKENI. Trimming cost V 3 bases and J 0 bases, with 10 bases left between them.